These 9 T cell receptor beta chains share one sample of origin, sequenced in a study of T cells after yellow fever vaccination. TCRdb reanalysed the 5' RACE reads using MiXCR and keeps one entry per CDR3 protein. The sample shows roughly 170,000 distinct CDR3 sequences, roughly 6.2% of them seen only once. The specimen comprised CD4+ T cells sorted from PBMCs, sampled on the day of the first yellow fever vaccination. These receptors were obtained from a man aged 18-30 years who received the YFV17D yellow fever vaccine.

The rearrangement joins TRBV7-8 to TRBJ2-5; D is perhaps TRBD1 (6 bases). Germline V lookup: CDR1 SGHVS, CDR2 FQNEAQ. The CDR3 is 13 residues long. The V end was cut by 2 bases, the J end by 3 bases, with 7 bases between. CDR3 in amino acids: CASSLWTEETQYF. The CDR3 region has the DNA TGTGCCAGCAGCTTATGGACAGAAGAGACCCAGTACTTC.

This clonotype was seen ten or more times. The CDR3 coding sequence is TGTGCCAGCAGTGATGGACTAACGCAGTATTTT. Translating gives CASSDGLTQYF. The chain employs TRBV2 and TRBJ2-3; D is possibly TRBD2 (6 bases). V was shortened by 3 bases and J by 9 bases, with 7 bases between the two germline ends. The germline V gene encodes CDR1 SNHLY and CDR2 FYNNEI. The CDR3 covers 11 residues.

This clonotype has a count of ten or more. The chain carries TRBV5-4 and TRBJ1-4; 10 bases match TRBD1. Germline V CDR1 and CDR2: SGHNT, YYREEE (reference sequence). The CDR3 has 14 residues. Germline trimming cut 4 bases from V and 12 bases from J; bases unmatched to any gene: 9. CDR3 amino acids: CASSEMTGGRELFF. The CDR3 coding sequence is TGTGCCAGCAGCGAAATGACAGGGGGCCGGGAACTGTTTTTT.

The chain links TRBV7-2 to TRBJ2-3; the D is unclear. V gave up 5 bases and J gave up 6 bases, with 6 bases separating them. Germline values: CDR1 SGHTA, CDR2 FQGNSA. The CDR3 covers 11 residues. CDR3 sequence reads: CASSGWDTQYF. In DNA form, the CDR3 reads TGTGCCAGCAGCGGTTGGGATACGCAGTATTTT. The whole variable domain, filled in from reference TRBV7-2 and TRBJ2-3, reads GAGVSQSPSNKVTEKGKDVELRCDPISGHTALYWYRQSLGQGLEFLIYFQGNSAPDKSGLPSDRFSAERTGGSVSTLTIQRTQQEDSAVYLCASSGWDTQYFGPGTRLTVL.

This chain joins TRBV19 and TRBJ1-1; D not resolved. Germline CDR1 LNHDA, CDR2 SQIVND (reference sequence). There are 13 residues in the CDR3. Deletions cut 3 bases from V and 4 bases from J, with 9 bases between. The chain's CDR3 is CASSIRRSTEAFF. CDR3 in DNA: TGTGCCAGTAGTATCCGACGTTCCACTGAAGCTTTCTTT.

This clonotype was detected many times. The chain recombines TRBV5-5 with TRBJ2-1; 9 positions agree with TRBD1. The CDR3 runs 15 residues. The V and J ends lost 4 bases and 8 bases, in that order; junction bases with no gene match: 10. In germline, CDR1 is SGHKS, CDR2 YYEKEE (reference sequence). In DNA, the CDR3 is TGTGCCAGCAGCGACGGGACAGGGTATTACGATGAGCAGTTCTTC. Its protein product is CASSDGTGYYDEQFF.

In this sample, this clonotype turned up a few times. The chain combines TRBV6-5 with TRBJ2-2, with TRBD1 identical over 7 bases. The ends lost 0 bases at V and 5 bases at J; junction bases unmatched: 9. The CDR3 is 17 amino acids. The germline V gene has CDR1 MNHEY and CDR2 SVGAGI. The CDR3 DNA sequence: TGTGCCAGCAGTTACTCCCTACTGAGGGGGCGAACCGGGGAGCTGTTTTTT. This gives the protein CASSYSLLRGRTGELFF.

The chain employs TRBV20-1 and TRBJ2-7; tentatively, D is TRBD1 (6 bases). The germline V and J ends were trimmed by 4 bases and 7 bases, with 20 bases remaining between them. In germline, CDR1 is DFQATT, CDR2 SNEGSKA (reference sequence). The CDR3 contains 14 residues. The CDR3 is CSATRTAFEGEQYF. The CDR3 DNA sequence: TGCAGTGCTACCAGGACAGCGTTTGAGGGTGAGCAGTACTTC.

This clonotype was detected ten times or more. DNA for the CDR3: TGTGCCAGTAGTAACCAGGGGGTTTTTGAGCAGTTCTTC. It translates to CASSNQGVFEQFF. The gene calls are TRBV19 and TRBJ2-1; TRBD1 aligns across 7 bases. Unmatched junction bases numbered 6, after V lost 4 bases and J lost 9 bases. Germline V CDR1 and CDR2: LNHDA, SQIVND (reference sequence). The CDR3 is 13 amino acids.